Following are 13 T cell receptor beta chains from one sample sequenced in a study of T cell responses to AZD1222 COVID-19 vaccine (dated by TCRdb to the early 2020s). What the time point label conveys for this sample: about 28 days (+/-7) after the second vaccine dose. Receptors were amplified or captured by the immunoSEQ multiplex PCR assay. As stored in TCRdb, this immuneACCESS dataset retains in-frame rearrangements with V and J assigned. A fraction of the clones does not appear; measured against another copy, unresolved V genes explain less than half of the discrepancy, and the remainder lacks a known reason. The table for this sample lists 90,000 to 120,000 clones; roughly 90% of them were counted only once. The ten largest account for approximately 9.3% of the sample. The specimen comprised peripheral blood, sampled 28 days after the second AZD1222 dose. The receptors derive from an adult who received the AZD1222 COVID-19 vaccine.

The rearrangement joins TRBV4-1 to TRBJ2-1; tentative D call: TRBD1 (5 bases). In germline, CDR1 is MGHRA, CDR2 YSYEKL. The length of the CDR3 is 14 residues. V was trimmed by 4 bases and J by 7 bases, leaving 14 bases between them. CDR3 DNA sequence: TGCGCCAGCAGCCCGGGCCCAGGGTGGAATGAGCAGTTCTTC. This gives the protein CASSPGPGWNEQFF.

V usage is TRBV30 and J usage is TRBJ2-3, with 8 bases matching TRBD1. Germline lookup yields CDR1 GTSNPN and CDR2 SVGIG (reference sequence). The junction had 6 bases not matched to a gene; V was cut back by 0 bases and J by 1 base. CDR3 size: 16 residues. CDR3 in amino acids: CAWSVHRGWGTDTQYF. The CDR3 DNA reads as TGTGCCTGGAGTGTACACAGGGGGTGGGGCACAGATACGCAGTATTTT.

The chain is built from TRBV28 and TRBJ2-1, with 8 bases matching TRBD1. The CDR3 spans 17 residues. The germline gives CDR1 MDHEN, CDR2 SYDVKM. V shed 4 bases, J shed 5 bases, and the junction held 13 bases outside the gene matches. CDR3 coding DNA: TGTGCCAGCAGTTCGCCCCAACCGGACAGGGATCACAATGAGCAGTTCTTC. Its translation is CASSSPQPDRDHNEQFF. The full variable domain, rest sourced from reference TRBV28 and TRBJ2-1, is DVKVTQSSRYLVKRTGEKVFLECVQDMDHENMFWYRQDPGLGLRLIYFSYDVKMKEKGDIPEGYSVSREKKERFSLILESASTNQTSMYLCASSSPQPDRDHNEQFFGPGTRLTVL.

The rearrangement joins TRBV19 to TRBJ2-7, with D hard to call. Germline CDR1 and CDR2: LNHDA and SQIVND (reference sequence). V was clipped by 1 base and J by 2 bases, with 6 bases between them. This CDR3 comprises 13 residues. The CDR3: CASSIGVTYEQYF. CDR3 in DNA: TGTGCCAGTAGTATAGGGGTTACCTACGAGCAGTACTTC.

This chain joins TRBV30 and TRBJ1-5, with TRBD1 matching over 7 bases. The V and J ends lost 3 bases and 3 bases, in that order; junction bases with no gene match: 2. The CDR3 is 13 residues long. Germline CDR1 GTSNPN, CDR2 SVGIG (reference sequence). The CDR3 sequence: CAWSGTVNQPQHF. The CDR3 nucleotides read TGTGCCTGGAGCGGGACAGTCAATCAGCCCCAGCATTTT.

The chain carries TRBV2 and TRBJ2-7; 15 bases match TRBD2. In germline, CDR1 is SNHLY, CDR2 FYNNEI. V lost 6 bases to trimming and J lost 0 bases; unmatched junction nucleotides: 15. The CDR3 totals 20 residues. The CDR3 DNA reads TGTGCCAGCAGCCCCATCAAAGGACTAGCGGGAGGGATGAACTCCTACGAGCAGTACTTC. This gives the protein CASSPIKGLAGGMNSYEQYF.

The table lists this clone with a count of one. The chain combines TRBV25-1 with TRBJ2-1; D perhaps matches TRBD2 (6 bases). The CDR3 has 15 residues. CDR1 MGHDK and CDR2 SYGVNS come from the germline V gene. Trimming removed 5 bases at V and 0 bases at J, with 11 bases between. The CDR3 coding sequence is TGTGCCAGCAGTACTCGGGACTTCTCCTACAATGAGCAGTTCTTC. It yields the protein CASSTRDFSYNEQFF.

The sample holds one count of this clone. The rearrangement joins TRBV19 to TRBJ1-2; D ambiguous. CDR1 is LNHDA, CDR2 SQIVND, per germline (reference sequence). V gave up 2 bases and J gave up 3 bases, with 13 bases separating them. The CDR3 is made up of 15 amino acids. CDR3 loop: CASSITLGSYYGYTF. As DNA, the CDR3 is TGTGCCAGTAGTATAACCTTGGGAAGTTACTATGGCTACACCTTC.

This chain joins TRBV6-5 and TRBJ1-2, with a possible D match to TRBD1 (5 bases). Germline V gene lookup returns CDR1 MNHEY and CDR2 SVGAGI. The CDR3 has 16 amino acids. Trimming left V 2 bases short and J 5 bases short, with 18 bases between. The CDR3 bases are TGTGCCAGCAGTTACGCACAGGTCGGGGGAGGGTATGGCTACACCTTC. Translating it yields CASSYAQVGGGYGYTF.

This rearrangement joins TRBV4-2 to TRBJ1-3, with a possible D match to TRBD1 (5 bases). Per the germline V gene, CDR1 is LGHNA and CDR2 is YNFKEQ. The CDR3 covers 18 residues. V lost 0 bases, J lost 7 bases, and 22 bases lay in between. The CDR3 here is CASSQEGGIRSVRNTIYF. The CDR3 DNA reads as TGTGCCAGCAGCCAAGAGGGGGGGATTAGAAGTGTGAGGAACACCATATATTTT.

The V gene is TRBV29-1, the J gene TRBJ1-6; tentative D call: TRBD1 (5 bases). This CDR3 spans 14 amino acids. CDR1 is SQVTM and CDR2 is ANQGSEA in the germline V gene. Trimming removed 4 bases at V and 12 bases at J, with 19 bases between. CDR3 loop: CSVGTDTGGGPLHF. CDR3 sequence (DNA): TGCAGCGTTGGGACGGACACTGGGGGGGGACCCCTCCACTTT.

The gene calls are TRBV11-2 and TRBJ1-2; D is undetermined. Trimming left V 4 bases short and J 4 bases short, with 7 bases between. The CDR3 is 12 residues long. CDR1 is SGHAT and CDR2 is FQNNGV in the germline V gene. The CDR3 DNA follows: TGTGCCAGCAGCTCGGACTTCTATGGCTACACCTTC. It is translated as CASSSDFYGYTF.

Here the CDR3 DNA reads TGTGCCAGCAGTTTGGCAGGCTGGACGGAGCAGTTCTTC. As protein: CASSLAGWTEQFF. J is TRBJ2-1 and V is TRBV12-3 or TRBV12-4; D remains unclear. The CDR3 consists of 13 residues. Trimming took 3 bases from V and 10 from J, leaving 13 bases between them.